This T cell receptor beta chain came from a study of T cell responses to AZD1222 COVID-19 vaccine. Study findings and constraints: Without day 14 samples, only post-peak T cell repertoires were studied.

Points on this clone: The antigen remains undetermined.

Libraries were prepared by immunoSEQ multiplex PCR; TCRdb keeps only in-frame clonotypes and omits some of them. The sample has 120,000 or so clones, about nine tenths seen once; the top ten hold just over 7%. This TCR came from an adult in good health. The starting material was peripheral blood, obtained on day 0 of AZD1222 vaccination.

The CDR3 spells CASRGANQPQHF. CDR3 in DNA: TGTGCCAGCCGGGGGGCCAATCAGCCCCAGCATTTT. The V call is TRBV6-5, the J call TRBJ1-5, with D possibly TRBD1 on 6 matching bases. Germline V gene sequence: CDR1 MNHEY, CDR2 SVGAGI. The CDR3 length is 12 residues. V shed 8 bases and J shed 3 bases, with 8 bases lying between them.